This passage covers 25 T cell receptor beta chains from one sample sequenced in a study of blood T cell repertoires in COVID-19. Sequencing used immunoSEQ multiplex PCR; TCRdb keeps in-frame clones, though not all of them. The sample carries about 190,000 clones, about 85% recorded once. Material for sequencing was peripheral blood. These receptors were collected from a man of 80 years or more with COVID-19, enrolled during active disease.

The rearrangement uses TRBV5-4 and TRBJ2-2; D not resolved. CDR1 is SGHNT and CDR2 is YYREEE in the germline V gene (reference sequence). V was trimmed by 1 base and J by 3 bases, leaving 10 bases between them. The length of the CDR3 is 15 residues. The CDR3 region is CASSLNHRDTGELFF. DNA of the CDR3: TGTGCCAGCAGCTTGAATCATCGGGACACCGGGGAGCTGTTTTTT.

V is TRBV19 and J is TRBJ1-1, with 9 bases lining up with TRBD1. Germline V gene lookup returns CDR1 LNHDA and CDR2 SQIVND (reference sequence). The ends lost 3 bases at V and 1 base at J; junction bases unmatched: 3. The CDR3 is 15 amino acids. The CDR3 here is CASSIRDRANTEAFF. Written as DNA, the CDR3 is TGTGCCAGTAGTATTCGGGACAGGGCGAACACTGAAGCTTTCTTT.

The chain combines TRBV5-1 with TRBJ2-7, with 7 bases matching TRBD2. Losses at the gene ends were 3 bases for V and 7 bases for J; bases not matched to a gene: 7. The CDR3 has 13 amino acids. Per germline, CDR1 SGHRS and CDR2 YFSETQ. CDR3 protein: CASSWVPAGEQYF. CDR3 in DNA: TGCGCCAGCAGCTGGGTCCCAGCGGGGGAGCAGTACTTC. Drawing the rest from reference TRBV5-1 and TRBJ2-7, the complete variable domain is KAGVTQTPRYLIKTRGQQVTLSCSPISGHRSVSWYQQTPGQGLQFLFEYFSETQRNKGNFPGRFSGRQFSNSRSEMNVSTLELGDSALYLCASSWVPAGEQYFGPGTRLTVT.

The chain has TRBV12-3 or TRBV12-4 and TRBJ1-5, with D maybe TRBD1 (6 bases). Trimming shortened V by 7 bases and J by 10 bases, and 14 bases separated the two germline ends. The CDR3 is 12 amino acids. The DNA for the CDR3 is TGTGCCAGCAAGGGGGGGGGAGGCCCCCAGCATTTT. Translated, it gives CASKGGGGPQHF.

The chain employs TRBV5-1 and TRBJ1-2, with 10 bases identical to TRBD1. From germline, CDR1 is SGHRS and CDR2 YFSETQ. The CDR3 sequence is 16 residues long. V was pared by 3 bases and J by 4 bases, with 9 bases of the junction left unmatched. The CDR3 bases are TGCGCCAGCAGCTCGTTGGAGGGACAGGGGTTCTATGGCTACACCTTC. It codes for CASSSLEGQGFYGYTF.

The chain uses TRBV19 and TRBJ2-2; the D gene is possibly TRBD2 (6 bases). Trimming pared 6 bases from V and 2 bases from J, leaving 16 bases between. The V gene's germline CDR1 is LNHDA and CDR2 SQIVND (reference sequence). The CDR3 has 16 amino acids. The CDR3 DNA is TGTGCCAGTAGCGTATCCGGGACTCTCAACACCGGGGAGCTGTTTTTT. As protein: CASSVSGTLNTGELFF.

The rearrangement links TRBV28 to TRBJ2-3; tentatively, D is TRBD2 (7 bases). This CDR3 is 16 amino acids long. The V end lost 5 bases, the J end lost 4 bases, and 19 bases lay between the germline ends. Per germline, CDR1 MDHEN and CDR2 SYDVKM. The CDR3, as DNA: TGTGCCAGCAGTCTCCCGCGTAGGGGGGGGGCAGATACGCAGTATTTT. Residues: CASSLPRRGGADTQYF.

The chain links TRBV4-1 to TRBJ2-2; 11 nucleotides match TRBD1. Per the germline V gene, CDR1 is MGHRA and CDR2 is YSYEKL. The CDR3 sequence is 19 residues long. V shed 2 bases and J 0 bases; nucleotides not matched to a gene: 8. The CDR3 nucleotides are TGCGCCAGCAGCCAAACCGGGACAGGGGGTTTAGCGAACACCGGGGAGCTGTTTTTT. This codes for CASSQTGTGGLANTGELFF.

This chain uses TRBV7-9 with TRBJ1-6; TRBD1 is a possible D gene (6 bases). Germline V CDR1 and CDR2: SEHNR, FQNEAQ (reference sequence). This CDR3 is 16 amino acids long. V was clipped by 3 bases and J by 9 bases, with 18 bases between them. The CDR3 DNA is TGTGCCAGCAGCTTGGGTTCAGGGGCGGTAGGTTCACCCCTCCACTTT. Translation gives CASSLGSGAVGSPLHF. Variable domain in full (rest from reference TRBV7-9 and TRBJ1-6): DTGVSQNPRHKITKRGQNVTFRCDPISEHNRLYWYRQTLGQGPEFLTYFQNEAQLEKSRLLSDRFSAERPKGSFSTLEIQRTEQGDSAMYLCASSLGSGAVGSPLHFGNGTRLTVT.

In its sample, this clone was seen a few times. CDR3 sequence reads: CASSLSGTANTEAFF. The CDR3 region has the DNA TGCGCCAGCAGCTTATCCGGGACTGCGAACACTGAAGCTTTCTTT. This sequence joins TRBV5-1 and TRBJ1-1; TRBD1 is a possible D gene (5 bases). CDR3 size: 15 residues. CDR1 is SGHRS and CDR2 is YFSETQ in the germline V gene. With 2 bases removed from V and 1 base from J, the gap between germline ends came to 12 bases.

Only one count was recorded for this clone. The DNA of the CDR3 is TGTGCCAGTAGTACCAGGGGGGATGAGCAGTTCTTC. Amino acids: CASSTRGDEQFF. The rearrangement uses TRBV19 and TRBJ2-1, with a possible D match to TRBD1 (7 bases). CDR1 LNHDA and CDR2 SQIVND come from the germline V gene (reference sequence). Between the trimmed V and J ends, which lost 4 bases and 8 bases, there was a span of 9 bases. The CDR3 consists of 12 residues.

The chain joins TRBV2 to TRBJ1-5; 7 bases line up with TRBD1. The CDR3 covers 16 residues. V shed 5 bases, J shed 2 bases, and the junction held 9 bases outside the gene matches. Germline CDR1 reads SNHLY; CDR2 reads FYNNEI. The CDR3 is CASSRDRPRGNQPQHF. In nucleotides, the CDR3 is TGTGCCAGCAGTCGGGACAGACCAAGGGGCAATCAGCCCCAGCATTTT. Looking up the rest from reference TRBV2 and TRBJ1-5 gives the full variable domain: EPEVTQTPSHQVTQMGQEVILRCVPISNHLYFYWYRQILGQKVEFLVSFYNNEISEKSEIFDDQFSVERPDGSNFTLKIRSTKLEDSAMYFCASSRDRPRGNQPQHFGDGTRLSIL.

V usage is TRBV5-1 and J usage is TRBJ1-4; D call uncertain. Trimming took off 4 bases at V and 0 bases at J, with 7 bases between the two ends. This CDR3 is 14 amino acids long. In germline, CDR1 is SGHRS, CDR2 YFSETQ. The CDR3 protein is CASSREATNEKLFF. The CDR3 nucleotides are TGCGCCAGCAGCCGAGAAGCAACTAATGAAAAACTGTTTTTT.

The CDR3, as DNA: TGCGCCAGCAGCCAAGACCGGGGGGTAGGAGAGACCCAGTACTTC. Encoded protein: CASSQDRGVGETQYF. The chain uses TRBV4-3 and TRBJ2-5; TRBD2 matches at 7 bases. Trimming removed 0 bases from V and 4 bases from J; junction bases left unmatched: 5. Per germline, CDR1 LGHNA and CDR2 YSLEER. The CDR3 runs 15 residues.

V gene TRBV6-6 combines with J gene TRBJ1-1, with D possibly matching TRBD1 (6 bases). The germline V gene has CDR1 MNHNY and CDR2 SVGAGI (reference sequence). V shed 6 bases and J shed 6 bases, with 14 bases lying between them. The CDR3 consists of 13 residues. The CDR3 DNA sequence: TGTGCCAGCAGCAGCGGACAGTACCCTGAAGCTTTCTTT. Translating gives CASSSGQYPEAFF.

The chain couples TRBV7-3 to TRBJ2-1; 10 bases are a match to TRBD1. Germline V CDR1 and CDR2: SGHTA, FQGTGA. With 3 bases clipped from V and 5 bases from J, the junction kept 4 bases outside the gene matches. This CDR3 comprises 15 residues. The CDR3 sequence: CASSLGQGIHNEQFF. CDR3 nucleotides: TGTGCCAGCAGCTTGGGACAGGGGATCCACAATGAGCAGTTCTTC.

The chain employs TRBV5-1 and TRBJ2-1, with 8 bases fitting TRBD1. From germline, CDR1 is SGHRS and CDR2 YFSETQ. This CDR3 has 14 residues. With V trimmed by 3 bases and J by 7 bases, 6 bases remained unmatched. The CDR3 is CASSWWTGSNEQFF. CDR3 nucleotides: TGCGCCAGCAGCTGGTGGACAGGGTCGAATGAGCAGTTCTTC. The full variable domain, completed using reference TRBV5-1 and TRBJ2-1, is KAGVTQTPRYLIKTRGQQVTLSCSPISGHRSVSWYQQTPGQGLQFLFEYFSETQRNKGNFPGRFSGRQFSNSRSEMNVSTLELGDSALYLCASSWWTGSNEQFFGPGTRLTVL.

The rearrangement uses TRBV5-1 and TRBJ2-5; the match to TRBD2 covers 10 bases. Losses at the gene ends were 0 bases for V and 4 bases for J; bases not matched to a gene: 6. The CDR3 is 16 residues long. From germline, CDR1 is SGHRS and CDR2 YFSETQ. The CDR3: CASSLVSSGGGETQYF. CDR3 bases: TGCGCCAGCAGCTTGGTGTCTAGCGGGGGTGGAGAGACCCAGTACTTC.

The J gene is TRBJ1-2, the V gene TRBV9; 7 nucleotides line up with TRBD1. Germline lookup yields CDR1 SGDLS and CDR2 YYNGEE. The CDR3 totals 13 residues. With 0 bases clipped from V and 8 bases from J, the junction kept 4 bases outside the gene matches. In nucleotides, the CDR3 is TGTGCCAGCAGCGTAGCGCAGGGGGACGGCTACACCTTC. It codes for CASSVAQGDGYTF.

The chain is built from TRBV18 and TRBJ2-2; maybe TRBD2 (5 bases). This CDR3 has 15 amino acids. The germline V gene encodes CDR1 KGHSH and CDR2 LQKENI. Trimming removed 3 bases at V and 6 bases at J, with 14 bases between. The CDR3 nucleotides read TGTGCCAGCTCACCGAGAGGGTTTGAGGCCGGGGAGCTGTTTTTT. It is translated as CASSPRGFEAGELFF.

This clone was recorded once. V usage is TRBV5-1 and J usage is TRBJ1-6; TRBD1 aligns across 7 bases. After removal of 2 bases from V and 7 bases from J, the junction contained 6 bases not matched to a gene. There are 15 residues in the CDR3. CDR1 SGHRS and CDR2 YFSETQ come from the germline V gene. CDR3 in amino acids: CASSLLGQENSPLHF. Written as DNA, the CDR3 is TGCGCCAGCAGCTTATTAGGACAGGAGAATTCACCCCTCCACTTT.

This rearrangement joins TRBV5-1 to TRBJ2-2; D remains unclear. Germline values: CDR1 SGHRS, CDR2 YFSETQ. V was trimmed by 2 bases and J by 4 bases, leaving 12 bases between them. The CDR3 is made up of 15 amino acids. The chain's CDR3 is CASSFVPGGTGELFF. The CDR3 region has the DNA TGCGCCAGCAGCTTTGTACCCGGCGGCACCGGGGAGCTGTTTTTT. Supplemented by reference TRBV5-1 and TRBJ2-2, the full variable domain reads KAGVTQTPRYLIKTRGQQVTLSCSPISGHRSVSWYQQTPGQGLQFLFEYFSETQRNKGNFPGRFSGRQFSNSRSEMNVSTLELGDSALYLCASSFVPGGTGELFFGEGSRLTVL.

V is TRBV24-1 and J is TRBJ2-1; perhaps TRBD1 as D (6 bases). CDR3 length: 14 amino acids. V gave up 5 bases and J gave up 9 bases, with 16 bases separating them. CDR1 KGHDR and CDR2 SFDVKD come from the germline V gene. CDR3 sequence: CATSATDRSGEQFF. CDR3 nucleotide sequence: TGTGCCACCAGTGCCACAGACAGGTCTGGTGAGCAGTTCTTC.

The chain uses TRBV6-5 and TRBJ1-5, with D unclear. Germline lookup yields CDR1 MNHEY and CDR2 SVGAGI. CDR3 length: 13 residues. V was cut by 4 bases and J by 7 bases, with 11 bases left in between. CDR3 coding DNA: TGTGCCAGCAGTTTGTCTCCTTTACAGCCCCAGCATTTT. Protein: CASSLSPLQPQHF.

J is TRBJ1-5 and V is TRBV29-1; 7 nucleotides line up with TRBD1. The CDR3 length is 15 residues. Unmatched junction bases numbered 9, after V lost 5 bases and J lost 2 bases. CDR1 and CDR2 (germline): SQVTM, ANQGSEA. CDR3 bases: TGCAGCGTTACAATCGGAGGGACAGGCAATCAGCCCCAGCATTTT. It specifies CSVTIGGTGNQPQHF.